A selection of T cell receptor beta chains follows, all from one sample in a study of a mutant IDH1 vaccine in newly diagnosed glioma. These receptors have no identified antigens. Sequenced by immunoSEQ multiplex PCR; TCRdb stores in-frame clones only, minus some. The table shows more than 35,000 clones, with roughly 79% occurring only once. This specimen consisted of PBMCs, obtained from a glioma patient whose treatment included an IDH1 peptide vaccine. Source of these receptors: a middle-aged woman with glioma. Some clones in this sample may be carry-over from other donors' samples. The CDR3 runs from the conserved cysteine through the conserved F or W. A D gene is named only where the DNA matches it firmly. Size is omitted from some rows. Given values are once, few, many or a class for expanded clones.

V	length	size	J	D	DNA	CDR3
TRBV7-2	16	.	TRBJ1-3	TRBD1	TGTGCCAGCAGCTTAGGGACAGGTCTCTCTGGAAACACCATATATTTT	CASSLGTGLSGNTIYF
TRBV9	14	.	TRBJ1-2	.	TGTGCCAGCAGCGTAGGGGTTGGGAACTATGGCTACACCTTC	CASSVGVGNYGYTF
TRBV6-5	12	.	TRBJ2-1	.	TGTGCCAGCAGCCGAACAGGGAATGAGCAGTTCTTC	CASSRTGNEQFF
TRBV28	13	.	TRBJ1-1	.	TGTGCCAGCAGTTTACGGGAAGGCACTGAAGCTTTCTTT	CASSLREGTEAFF
TRBV21-1	13	once	TRBJ1-1	.	TGTGCCAGCACCGGACTTAAGGGCACTGAAGCTTTCTTT	CASTGLKGTEAFF
TRBV29-1	16	.	TRBJ1-5	TRBD1	TGCAGCGTTGTGTGGGCGAGGGGGCAAGTGAATCAGCCCCAGCATTTT	CSVVWARGQVNQPQHF
TRBV2	14	.	TRBJ2-7	.	TGTGCCAGCAGCCCTCCGGGAACAAATTACGAGCAGTACTTC	CASSPPGTNYEQYF
TRBV7-2	15	.	TRBJ2-5	TRBD2	TGTGCCAGCAGCTTTATAGCGGGAGCTAGAGAGACCCAGTACTTC	CASSFIAGARETQYF
TRBV27	12	.	TRBJ2-6	.	TGTGCCAGCACCTCAGGGGCCAACGTCCTGACTTTC	CASTSGANVLTF
TRBV7-2	13	.	TRBJ2-1	TRBD1	TGTGCCACGGGACAGGATAGTTTGGGTGAGCAGTTCTTC	CATGQDSLGEQFF
TRBV5-6	13	.	TRBJ1-4	.	TGTGCCAGCAGCTTCGGGGGGGGTCAAAAACTGTTTTTT	CASSFGGGQKLFF
TRBV4-3	15	.	TRBJ2-3	TRBD2	TGCGCCAGCAGCCCCGGGGGGGCGAGCACAGATACGCAGTATTTT	CASSPGGASTDTQYF
TRBV2	13	.	TRBJ1-2	.	TGTGCCAGCAGTGCCGAGCGTACGACAGGCTACACCTTC	CASSAERTTGYTF
TRBV9	14	few	TRBJ2-2	.	TGTGCCAGCAGCGGCGGTCGACCGGTGGGGGAGCTGTTTTTT	CASSGGRPVGELFF
TRBV9	12	.	TRBJ2-7	TRBD2	TGTGCCAGCAGCGGGGGGGGTCGGGAGCAGTACTTC	CASSGGGREQYF
TRBV19	11	.	TRBJ2-4	.	TGTGCCAGTAGTATTGAGAACATTCAGTACTTC	CASSIENIQYF
TRBV4-2	14	medium-sized	TRBJ2-3	.	TGTGCCAGCAGCCGCTCCTTGGGGGAGGATACGCAGTATTTT	CASSRSLGEDTQYF
TRBV4-3	16	.	TRBJ2-1	.	TGCGCCAGCAGCCAAACCGGGGGCCTCTCCTACAATGAGCAGTTCTTC	CASSQTGGLSYNEQFF
TRBV10-1	10	.	TRBJ2-7	.	TGCGCCAGCAGTGACTACGAGCAGTACTTC	CASSDYEQYF
TRBV6-5	11	.	TRBJ2-7	.	TGTGCCAGCGTTGGCGGGGGCAAGCAGTACTTC	CASVGGGKQYF
TRBV7-2	13	.	TRBJ2-1	.	TGTGCCAGCGGGGGCCGCTCCTACAATGAGCAGTTCTTC	CASGGRSYNEQFF
TRBV10-3	14	.	TRBJ2-5	.	TGTGCCACCGGGGAGGGGGGCTCAATGGAGACCCAGTACTTC	CATGEGGSMETQYF
TRBV28	17	once	TRBJ2-7	TRBD2	TGTGCCAGCAGTTCACTATTACTAGCGGGAGTCGGGTACGAGCAGTACTTC	CASSSLLLAGVGYEQYF
TRBV5-4	14	.	TRBJ2-3	TRBD2	TGTGCCACCGGGACTAGCGGGGGGGCAAATACGCAGTATTTT	CATGTSGGANTQYF
TRBV4-2	15	.	TRBJ2-5	TRBD2	TGTGCCAGCAGTTCTAGCGGGGGGTACCAAGAGACCCAGTACTTC	CASSSSGGYQETQYF
TRBV5-5	14	few	TRBJ2-7	.	TGTGCCAGCAGCTTAGAAACGAGCTCCTACGAGCAGTACTTC	CASSLETSSYEQYF
TRBV4-3	13	.	TRBJ2-3	.	TGCGCCAGCAGCCAAGATCTACCAGATACGCAGTATTTT	CASSQDLPDTQYF
TRBV7-9	15	.	TRBJ2-7	TRBD1	TGTGCCAGCAGCCCCCGACAGGGTAACCCCTACGAGCAGTACTTC	CASSPRQGNPYEQYF
TRBV18	15	.	TRBJ1-1	.	TGTGCCAGCTCACCACCGAGCGACGGGAACACTGAAGCTTTCTTT	CASSPPSDGNTEAFF
TRBV6-6	14	.	TRBJ2-5	TRBD2	TGTGCCAGCAGCGTACGGCTAGCGGAAGAGACCCAGTACTTC	CASSVRLAEETQYF
TRBV4-3	15	.	TRBJ2-7	.	TGCGCCAGCAGCCGTTACCGGGACACCACCTACGAGCAGTACTTC	CASSRYRDTTYEQYF
TRBV7-9	16	few	TRBJ2-1	TRBD2	TGTGCCAGCAGCCCCCTGACTAGCGGGGACTACAATGAGCAGTTCTTC	CASSPLTSGDYNEQFF
TRBV15	11	.	TRBJ2-3	.	TGTGCCACCAGCGCTATAGATACGCAGTATTTT	CATSAIDTQYF
TRBV9	14	few	TRBJ2-3	.	TGTGCCAGCAGCGACCGGGACCAGGGAGATACGCAGTATTTT	CASSDRDQGDTQYF
TRBV10-3	15	.	TRBJ1-1	TRBD1	TGTGCCATCAGTTCACGGACAGGTGGGAACACTGAAGCTTTCTTT	CAISSRTGGNTEAFF
TRBV4-2	13	.	TRBJ2-7	.	TGTGCCAGCAGCCAATTATCATTATACGAGCAGTACTTC	CASSQLSLYEQYF
TRBV20-1	11	.	TRBJ2-1	.	TGCAGTGCTCAAGCTCACACTGAGCAGTTCTTC	CSAQAHTEQFF
TRBV15	13	.	TRBJ1-4	.	TGTGCCACCAGCGGGGGAGTTAATGAAAAACTGTTTTTT	CATSGGVNEKLFF
TRBV9	15	.	TRBJ1-5	.	TGTGCCAGCAGCGTAGGAGGGGGGACAAATCAGCCCCAGCATTTT	CASSVGGGTNQPQHF
TRBV29-1	12	.	TRBJ1-5	.	TGCAGCGTTGGGGAGGGTGTGGAGCCCCAGCATTTT	CSVGEGVEPQHF
TRBV18	15	.	TRBJ2-2	.	TGTGCCAGCTCACCACCTCGGGGTAACACCGGGGAGCTGTTTTTT	CASSPPRGNTGELFF
TRBV5-1	13	few	TRBJ2-3	.	TGCGCCAGCAGCTCACCCCGACGAGATACGCAGTATTTT	CASSSPRRDTQYF
TRBV28	14	.	TRBJ1-5	TRBD1	TGTGCCAGCAGTGAACGACAGGGAGGAAGGCCCCAGCATTTT	CASSERQGGRPQHF
TRBV4-3	17	once	TRBJ2-3	TRBD2	TGCGCCAGCAGCCAAGGTCGGGGGGGATATAGCACAGATACGCAGTATTTT	CASSQGRGGYSTDTQYF
TRBV5-6	15	.	TRBJ1-5	.	TGTGCCAGCAGCTTGATGGGGCTCGGAAATCAGCCCCAGCATTTT	CASSLMGLGNQPQHF
TRBV7-6	14	few	TRBJ2-7	.	TGTGCCAGCGGATTGCGGTTCGGGCACTACGAGCAGTACTTC	CASGLRFGHYEQYF
TRBV4-3	21	.	TRBJ1-3	.	TGCGCCAGCAGCCAAGAAGCCCCCGGGGGGCGGGTAGGCTTGCCTGGAAACACCATATATTTT	CASSQEAPGGRVGLPGNTIYF
TRBV19	13	once	TRBJ2-5	.	TGTGCCAGTAGTCGGATCTACCAAGAGACCCAGTACTTC	CASSRIYQETQYF
TRBV9	13	.	TRBJ1-4	.	TGTGCCAGCAGCGTATGCGCAAATGAAAAACTGTTTTTT	CASSVCANEKLFF
TRBV5-4	14	.	TRBJ2-7	TRBD1	TGTGCCAGCAGCCCCGGGACAGCCTCCTACGAGCAGTACTTC	CASSPGTASYEQYF
TRBV9	17	.	TRBJ2-2	.	TGTGCCAGCACGTTAACTAGCTTGGGGTCATACACCGGGGAGCTGTTTTTT	CASTLTSLGSYTGELFF
TRBV9	15	.	TRBJ2-5	.	TGTGCCAGCAGTGGGGGCAGGGGAGGCCAAGAGACCCAGTACTTC	CASSGGRGGQETQYF
TRBV7-2	13	few	TRBJ2-7	.	TGTGCCAGCAGCCCACAACCTACCTACGAGCAGTACTTC	CASSPQPTYEQYF
TRBV5-1	15	.	TRBJ1-4	.	TGCGCCAGCAGCTTGCGCCGACAGGAGGGCGAAAAACTGTTTTTT	CASSLRRQEGEKLFF
TRBV7-9	13	.	TRBJ1-4	.	TGTGCCAGCAGCTCGCAGGCTAATGAAAAACTGTTTTTT	CASSSQANEKLFF